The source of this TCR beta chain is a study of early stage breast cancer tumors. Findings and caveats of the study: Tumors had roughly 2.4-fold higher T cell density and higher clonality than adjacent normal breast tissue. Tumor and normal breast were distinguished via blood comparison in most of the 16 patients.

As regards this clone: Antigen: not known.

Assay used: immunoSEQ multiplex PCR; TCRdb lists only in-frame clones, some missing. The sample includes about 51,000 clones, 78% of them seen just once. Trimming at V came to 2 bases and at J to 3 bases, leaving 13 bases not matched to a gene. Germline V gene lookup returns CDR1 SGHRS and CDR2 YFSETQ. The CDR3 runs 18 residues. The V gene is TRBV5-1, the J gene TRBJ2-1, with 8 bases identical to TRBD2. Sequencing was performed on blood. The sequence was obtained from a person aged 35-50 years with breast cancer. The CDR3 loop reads CASSFQTLRTSLYNEQFF. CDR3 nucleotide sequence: TGCGCCAGCAGCTTTCAGACGCTGCGGACTAGCCTCTACAATGAGCAGTTCTTC.